This T cell receptor (beta chain) emerged from a study of early T cells in non-severe SARS-CoV-2 infection. Individual cDNA molecules were tagged with unique molecular identifiers, the study reported. A single record per CDR3 protein comes from TCRdb applying MiXCR to the 5' RACE reads. The data contain roughly 25,000 distinct CDR3 sequences, approximately 5.1% of them seen just once; the ten biggest clones take up less than 4%. Study-wide points: There was a bias toward anti-spike CD8 responses in VDJdb matching, which missed private and CD4 specificities.

Concerning this clonotype itself: What it binds is unknown.

V shed 4 bases, J shed 4 bases, and the junction held 13 bases outside the gene matches. CDR1 and CDR2 (germline): SGHRS, YFSETQ. The CDR3 is 16 residues long. This clonotype originated in an adult who was a healthcare worker with PCR-confirmed SARS-CoV-2 infection or an uninfected control (not recorded which). This rearrangement joins TRBV5-1 to TRBJ1-2; 7 bases line up with TRBD1. Sequenced sample: whole blood. This CDR3 reads CASSLEQGPRGYGYTF. The DNA of the CDR3 is TGCGCCAGCAGCCTCGAACAGGGGCCCAGGGGCTATGGCTACACCTTC.